Below, one T cell receptor beta chain is given with its context. What this receptor recognizes is not known. Base qualities are not at hand, and no much larger clone is one base apart. A single peripheral blood draw of 90 to 150 mL on average was collected from each donor into heparinised tubes. Naive, central memory, regulatory and stem cell-like memory CD4+ T cells were sorted on a BD FACSAria II using a panel including CD45RO, CCR7, CD25, CD127, CD95 and CD27. A purity above 98% was achieved for all sorted populations. PBMCs were separated immediately by Lymphoprep density gradient centrifugation and were stained directly, without being cultured. To minimize batch effects, samples were stained and sorted in pairs, one healthy donor with one patient per experiment. V and J are truncated by 4 bases and 5 bases respectively, leaving an intervening sequence of 21 bases. The CDR3 runs 17 amino acids, cysteine and phenylalanine included. Here the CDR3 DNA is all that survives: 51 bases in frame from base 1. Sequences LNHDA (CDR1) and SQIVND (CDR2) are obtained from the germline V gene (reference sequence).

This entry comes from a study of beta chain features in type 1 diabetes (dated by TCRdb to the late 2010s). With respect to the entire study: No differences in mean age, gender distribution, total cell number or subset yield were found between patients and healthy donors. A total of roughly 110 million sorted cells were examined across all samples, and the number of cells per subset was strongly correlated with RNA yield. In the study, TCRB repertoires of sorted circulating CD4+ T cell subsets from recently diagnosed type 1 diabetes patients were compared with those of matched healthy donors. Naive and central memory subsets were obtained from all 30 or so donors, but regulatory and stem cell-like memory subsets were isolated from only 8 patients and about 8 healthy donors. What the work shows at the level of the full study, not this receptor alone: Because the HLA sub-analyses included only small numbers of individuals, any influence of HLA type on TCRB rearrangement was left unresolved. Because cDNA rather than genomic DNA was sequenced, highly expressing activated cells could have been over-represented, although no difference in activation and CD3 levels was found between groups. PCR may preferentially amplify shorter templates, but because patient and control samples were amplified and corrected together, any resulting skew would affect both groups equally. Patients with type 1 diabetes made fewer insertions and deleted more nucleotides at VDJ recombination sites, implying thymic rearrangement abnormalities. In all four CD4+ subsets, TCRB CDR3 length was moderately but significantly shorter in type 1 diabetes patients. The naive, central memory and regulatory TCRB repertoires appeared to resemble one another more closely among patients than among healthy donors.

The entire amount of isolated RNA was reverse transcribed using the High Capacity cDNA Reverse Transcription Kit, so the sequenced TCRB transcripts were expressed ones. Deep immunoSEQ sequencing was performed on naive, central memory and regulatory T cell samples, with an average of roughly 3.6 million total reads per sample. Sorted cells were lysed in RLT buffer, and RNA was extracted using DNase-treated RNeasy Micro or Mini kits according to cell number. To prevent cross-contamination, every cell subset was processed on its own, while patient and healthy donor samples were processed together. The immunoSEQ multiplex PCR was used to amplify TCRB sequences from cDNA, yielding 87-bp fragments that span the CDR3 region. The amplicons were sequenced using the Illumina HiSeq platform. In the authors' own workflow: Synthetic template baselines were used to correct PCR bias computationally, reads within Hamming distance 2 were collapsed, and singletons that could not be merged were discarded. Reads were aligned against IMGT so that V, D and J genes, CDR3 length and insertions or deletions at six rearrangement sites could be assigned. Clonotype counts were normalized to sorted cell number within each subset before computing true diversity and Gini coefficients with the tcR R package. Repertoire sharing was quantified using the overlap coefficient calculated on TCRB nucleotide sequences. Out-of-frame TCRB sequences from naive cells were analyzed to stand in for the pre-selection repertoire. TCRdb took over this immuneACCESS table, retaining in-frame rearrangements with V and J assigned. Such tables are incomplete; in checked studies, under half of the missing clones stem from an unresolved V gene, and the remainder is unexplained. D and trimming come from the DNA, and the V and J calls and clone size come from that table. In all, the sample holds some 660,000 clones, and around 15% of those were seen once. Nearly 0.04% of the sample is held by the ten biggest clonotypes.

Recombination connected TRBV19 to TRBJ1-5; the best D guess is TRBD1, with 5 bases matching. The sequenced sample consisted of naive CD4+ T cells from blood. The cell subset or site label for this specimen denotes: true naive CD4+ T cells. The sequence was obtained from a man aged 18 to 30 with type 1 diabetes. In nucleotides, the sequence is TGTGCCAGTAGTAGTCTTCTCTCCACAGGCAGCGATCAGCCCCAGCATTTT. The resulting protein is CASSSLLSTGSDQPQHF.